This TCR beta chain was profiled in a study of shared clonotypes between healthy human individuals (TCRdb year 2020). Some background on the complete study: A couple of women and three men aged 18 to 49 years were included in the cohort. For each donor, CD4 naive and CD4 memory were each given three plates, CD8 naive was given two plates, and CD8 memory was given one plate. To estimate repertoire size and how much clonotype sharing occurs between individuals, the study deeply sequenced the blood TCR repertoires of roughly 5 healthy adults. Different laboratories and diverse techniques were used to prepare libraries and sequence TCR repertoires, to increase sequencing depth and limit assay-specific biases. Per donor, leukapheresis produced somewhere between about 0.85 and 9.5 billion PBMCs. What the study reported, not specific to this receptor: Naive subsets generally had larger estimated clonotype richness than memory subsets did. Rarefaction of sorted-subset datasets indicated incomplete sequencing despite the large sequencing depth. Compared with non-shared clonotypes, clonotypes shared by all four sorted-subset donors had higher generation probabilities. Sampling was restricted to blood, and TCR repertoires in tissue are likely to differ from TCR repertoires in blood. The genetic and exposure-history diversity represented was limited by the small number of donors. Roughly 5.2% of naive CD4, 3% to 3.5% of naive CD8, 2.3% of memory CD4, and around 0.42% of memory CD8 clonotypes were shared across four donors. Pairwise subsampling led to the expectation that sequencing depth would affect the degree of clonotype sharing among donors.

TCR CDR3 regions were amplified from genomic DNA by multiplex PCR using the deep immunoSEQ assay. Extracted genomic DNA from each cell subset was spread evenly across all wells of several immunoSEQ 96-well plates, with each plate serving as a replicate. For sorted subsets, each replicate PCR was loaded with roughly 200 ng genomic DNA, equivalent to 25,000 to 30,000 T cell genomes. Purified libraries were quantified with a Qubit 3.0 fluorometer, sized on a Bioanalyzer 2100, and re-quantified with the KAPA Library Quantification kit. Every immunoSEQ 96-well plate was sequenced on a dedicated single-read 150-cycle Illumina NextSeq 550 flow cell. For the original study's pipeline: Because the immunoSEQ output held only junctional sequences and lacked quality scores, the filtering could not match the filtering applied to full-length reads. Sequences were annotated with PyIR, a Python wrapper for IgBLAST v1.9, using IMGT germline references to assign V/J genes and CDR3. Reads were filtered out if the reads had weak V/J assignments (E-value above 1e-6), no CDR3, stop codons, out-of-frame junctions, or ambiguous translated residues. V3J clonotypes were defined as sequences sharing an identical inferred V gene, J gene, and CDR3 amino acid sequence. The percentage overlap between two repertoires was calculated by dividing the number of shared unique clonotypes by the size of the smaller repertoire. Repertoire richness was assessed with RTK rarefaction, the Chao1 estimator, and Recon v2.1 estimates of unobserved clonotypes. Generation probabilities for all TCRbeta clonotypes obtained by the gDNA method from a handful of donors were computed using OLGA. Entries here come from immuneACCESS through TCRdb and include only in-frame sequences with V and J called. Some clones fail to appear in such tables; in the studies checked, an unresolved V gene covers under half of the shortfall, and the cause of the remainder is unknown. Clone size and the V and J calls come from that table; the DNA yielded D and trimming. In all, the sample holds 190,000 or so clones, and approximately 95% of those were seen once. Clones ranked in the top ten supply 0.067% of the sample.

Concerning this clone itself: The specificity of this receptor is unknown. Within one base of it there is no much larger clone, and no base qualities were kept.

Relative to germline, V is missing 5 bases and J is missing 4 bases, with 7 bases of the junction outside any gene match. Spanning cysteine to phenylalanine, the CDR3 consists of 15 amino acids. Only the CDR3 portion is preserved as DNA: 45 bases, with reading frame beginning at the first base. Taken from the germline V gene, the CDR1 and CDR2 loops are KGHSH and LQKENI. The donors were healthy, HIV-negative adults with no recently reported acute infections or vaccinations. Only Caucasian adults living in Nashville, Tennessee, USA were represented among the donors. CD4+ T cells were enriched through magnetic negative selection, after which naive cells were positively selected on CD45RA and the remaining negative fraction served as the memory subset. Blood was collected by leukapheresis, and PBMCs were isolated by Ficoll-Histopaque density gradient centrifugation and then cryopreserved in liquid nitrogen vapor phase. Analytical flow cytometry was used to check the purity and quantity of each magnetically sorted T cell population. Genomic DNA was isolated from each sorted fraction and quantified by UV absorbance on a Nanodrop 2000c.

The clonotype originates from a young woman in good health. This receptor chain uses TRBV18 and TRBJ2-2; TRBD1 matches 7 bases in the middle. The sample taken for sequencing was naive CD4+ T cells sorted from blood. The sample's cell subset or site, from its label and the paper: CD45RA+ positively selected. The DNA sequence is TGTGCCAGCTCAATAGGACAGGTTGGCACCGGGGAGCTGTTTTTT. Its protein product is CASSIGQVGTGELFF.